Below, 4 T cell receptor beta chains from the same sample are listed, as sequenced in a study of cytomegalovirus exposure and HLA in healthy donors. The PCR used 60 Vbeta and 13 Jbeta primers. TCRdb's table, derived via immunoSEQ multiplex PCR, lists solely in-frame clones and lacks some. The sample has about 98,000 clones, about four fifths seen once. The sequenced sample consisted of PBMCs. The receptors shown here come from a human donor in good health.

V is TRBV11-3 and J is TRBJ1-4; 7 positions match TRBD1. The V gene's germline CDR1 is SGHNT and CDR2 YENEEA. The CDR3 loop spans 18 amino acids. The V gene end was trimmed by 0 bases and the J gene end by 0 bases; junction bases not matched to a gene: 7. The CDR3 protein is CASSLEPRDSATNEKLFF. As DNA, the CDR3 is TGTGCCAGCAGCTTAGAGCCCCGGGACAGCGCAACTAATGAAAAACTGTTTTTT.

This rearrangement joins TRBV2 to TRBJ1-4; D not resolved. The V end lost 5 bases, the J end lost 1 base, and 11 bases lay between the germline ends. This CDR3 is built from 15 residues. Per germline, CDR1 SNHLY and CDR2 FYNNEI. In DNA, the CDR3 is TGTGCCAGCAGTCCCGACACCCAAACTAATGAAAAACTGTTTTTT. This codes for CASSPDTQTNEKLFF.

This clone was observed a handful of times. The chain combines TRBV19 with TRBJ2-1, with 7 positions matching TRBD2. This CDR3 region has 15 residues. V lost 4 bases to trimming and J lost 9 bases; unmatched junction nucleotides: 12. Looked up from germline, CDR1 is LNHDA and CDR2 is SQIVND (reference sequence). The CDR3: CASSNRAGLPGEQFF. The DNA of the CDR3 is TGTGCCAGTAGTAATAGAGCGGGGCTGCCGGGTGAGCAGTTCTTC.

V and J are TRBV5-1 and TRBJ1-1; 9 positions agree with TRBD1. The V segment lost 6 bases and the J segment 6 bases; nucleotides outside the gene matches: 12. This CDR3 is 15 amino acids long. Per the germline V gene, CDR1 is SGHRS and CDR2 is YFSETQ. The CDR3 sequence is CASNKFTGGGSEAFF. CDR3 bases: TGCGCCAGCAACAAATTTACAGGGGGCGGCTCTGAAGCTTTCTTT.